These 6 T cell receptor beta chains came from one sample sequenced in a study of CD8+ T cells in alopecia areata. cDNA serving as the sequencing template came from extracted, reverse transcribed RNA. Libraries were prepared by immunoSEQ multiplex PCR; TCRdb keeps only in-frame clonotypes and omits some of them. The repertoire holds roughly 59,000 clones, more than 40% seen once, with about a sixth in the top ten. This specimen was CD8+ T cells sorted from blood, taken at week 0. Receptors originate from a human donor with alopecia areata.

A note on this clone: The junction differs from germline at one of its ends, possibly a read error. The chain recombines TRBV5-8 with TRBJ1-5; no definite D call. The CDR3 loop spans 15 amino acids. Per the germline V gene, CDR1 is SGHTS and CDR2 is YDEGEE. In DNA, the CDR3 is TGTGCCAGCAGCTTGTATGACCACCCGGCAGGCCAAATGGATTTT. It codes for CASSLYDHPAGQMDF.

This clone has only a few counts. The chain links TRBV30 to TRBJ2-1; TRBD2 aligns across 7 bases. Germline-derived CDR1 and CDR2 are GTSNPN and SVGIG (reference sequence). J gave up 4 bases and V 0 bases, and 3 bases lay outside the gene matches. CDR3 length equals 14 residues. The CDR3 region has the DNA TGTGCCTGGAGTGTATTGCGGGGGTACAATGAGCAGTTCTTC. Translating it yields CAWSVLRGYNEQFF.

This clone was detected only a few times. CDR3 nucleotide sequence: TGCAGCGTTGTAGAGGCGGGAGGCTCGTTCTTC. Translated, it gives CSVVEAGGSFF. The chain employs TRBV29-1 and TRBJ2-1; 8 bases match TRBD2. The CDR3 length is 11 residues. V trimming: 4 bases; J trimming: 15 bases; junction bases outside the gene matches: 8. Per germline, CDR1 SQVTM and CDR2 ANQGSEA.

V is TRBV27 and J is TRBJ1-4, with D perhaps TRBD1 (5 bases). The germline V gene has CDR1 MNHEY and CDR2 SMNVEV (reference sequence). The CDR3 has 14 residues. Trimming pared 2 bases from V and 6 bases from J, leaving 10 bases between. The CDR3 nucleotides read TGTGCCAGCAGTTTAAGGGGACGCCATGAAAAACTGTTTTTT. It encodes CASSLRGRHEKLFF.

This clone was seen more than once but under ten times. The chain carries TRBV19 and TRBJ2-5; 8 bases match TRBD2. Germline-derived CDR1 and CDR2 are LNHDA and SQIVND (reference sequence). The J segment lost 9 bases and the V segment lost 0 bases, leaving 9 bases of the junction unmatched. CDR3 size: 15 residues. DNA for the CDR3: TGTGCCAGTAGTATAGACGAGGGACTAGTTGTGTCCCAGTACTTC. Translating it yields CASSIDEGLVVSQYF.

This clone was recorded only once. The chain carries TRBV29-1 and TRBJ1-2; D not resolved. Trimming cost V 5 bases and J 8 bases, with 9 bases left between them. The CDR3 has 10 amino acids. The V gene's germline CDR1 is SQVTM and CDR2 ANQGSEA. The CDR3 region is CSVYGIGYTF. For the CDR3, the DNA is TGCAGCGTTTACGGGATCGGCTACACCTTC.